This TCR beta chain was identified in a study of a mutant IDH1 vaccine in newly diagnosed glioma. Documented time point: baseline, week 1 (first vaccination visit). The treatment here: pre-vaccination baseline after standard-of-care therapy. Trimming pared 6 bases from V and 4 bases from J, leaving 9 bases between. Germline V gene sequence: CDR1 SNHLY, CDR2 FYNNEI. The CDR3 sequence is 12 residues long. Only in-frame clones appear in the TCRdb table, and some are missing; sequencing was by immunoSEQ multiplex PCR. The profile shows about 38,000 clones, roughly 90% of them singletons. The TCR comes from a man younger than 35 with glioma. This rearrangement joins TRBV2 to TRBJ1-2; weak D call: TRBD1 (5 bases). The material was PBMCs, obtained from a glioma patient treated with radiotherapy, temozolomide or both. The CDR3 loop is CASRADTYGYTF. CDR3 DNA sequence: TGTGCCAGCAGGGCGGACACCTATGGCTACACCTTC.